This TCR beta chain was documented in a study of blood T cell repertoires in COVID-19. Study at large: PBMCs, B-cell-depleted T cells, or T cells were the source of the cDNA or gDNA that made up the material.

The age range of participants was about 18 to 89 years, with residence in under 30 US areas. Either two negative PCRs, clearance, or symptom resolution qualified Cohort 3 donors as recovered. The CDR3 is 12 amino acids. In the original workflow: Amplification of reference gene primers provided the estimated nucleated cell counts. Repertoires were generated with immunoSEQ multiplex PCR, while TCRdb's copy carries only in-frame clones and drops some. For V, J and clone size, that table is used; D and trimming come from the DNA. Of over 130,000 clones in the sample, over 75% were seen once. This TCR was recovered from a woman aged 45-65 years who had recovered from COVID-19. The sequencing input was PBMCs or T cells enriched from blood (not recorded which). This chain links TRBV21-1 with TRBJ2-7; TRBD2 reflects the table's D call only, with no check against the DNA. TRBV21-1 is labeled a pseudogene. The CDR3 is CASSRTGYEQYF. DNA of the CDR3: TGTGCCAGCAGCAGGACTGGCTACGAGCAGTACTTC.